Listed here are 10 T cell receptor beta chains from one sample, sequenced in a study of T cell changes during pregnancy in multiple sclerosis. The data were produced by immunoSEQ multiplex PCR, yet TCRdb's version contains in-frame clones alone and is incomplete. The sample includes fewer than 50,000 clones, 91% of them seen just once. The specimen was CD8+ T cells from peripheral blood mononuclear cells, collected after pregnancy. Every receptor here comes from a female donor with multiple sclerosis, enrolled in a pregnancy study.

The genes are TRBV4-2 and TRBJ2-2; 12 bases line up with TRBD2. The CDR3 has 18 residues. Per the germline V gene, CDR1 is LGHNA and CDR2 is YNFKEQ. Unmatched junction bases numbered 7, after V lost 5 bases and J lost 0 bases. The CDR3 here is CASSKTTSGSPNTGELFF. CDR3 nucleotides: TGTGCCAGCAGCAAAACGACTAGCGGGAGCCCGAACACCGGGGAGCTGTTTTTT.

This sequence joins TRBV6-5 and TRBJ2-3; 12 bases are a match to TRBD2. With 2 bases clipped from V and 9 bases from J, the junction kept 6 bases outside the gene matches. The CDR3 runs to 15 residues. Germline V gives CDR1 MNHEY, CDR2 SVGAGI. CDR3 coding DNA: TGTGCCAGCAGTTACGCTAGCGGGGGGGCAGGCACGCAGTATTTT. As protein: CASSYASGGAGTQYF.

The chain carries TRBV5-6 and TRBJ1-1; 8 bases are shared with TRBD1. Germline trimming cut 3 bases from V and 1 base from J; bases unmatched to any gene: 2. The CDR3 length is 14 residues. The V gene's germline CDR1 is SGHDT and CDR2 YYEEEE. DNA of the CDR3: TGTGCCAGCAGCTACGGGACAGGGAACACTGAAGCTTTCTTT. This codes for CASSYGTGNTEAFF.

The sample holds one count of this clone. The rearrangement uses TRBV5-1 and TRBJ1-6, with D possibly matching TRBD1 (5 bases). The CDR3 loop spans 13 amino acids. Germline values: CDR1 SGHRS, CDR2 YFSETQ. With 6 bases removed from V and 4 bases from J, the gap between germline ends came to 8 bases. The DNA for the CDR3 is TGCGCCAGCAACGGGGGGTATAATTCACCCCTCCACTTT. This encodes CASNGGYNSPLHF.

V gene TRBV2 combines with J gene TRBJ1-5, with 11 bases lining up with TRBD1. Germline lookup yields CDR1 SNHLY and CDR2 FYNNEI. Unmatched junction bases numbered 5, after V lost 4 bases and J lost 6 bases. The CDR3 is made up of 15 amino acids. CDR3 sequence: CASSVPGTGGQPQHF. The CDR3 nucleotides read TGTGCCAGCAGTGTCCCCGGGACAGGGGGTCAGCCCCAGCATTTT.

J is TRBJ1-1 and V is TRBV7-9; TRBD1 might be the D (5 bases). The germline V gene has CDR1 SEHNR and CDR2 FQNEAQ (reference sequence). V lost 1 base and J lost 1, with 7 bases in between. The CDR3 is 14 residues long. CDR3 loop: CASSLDGGNTEAFF. The DNA of the CDR3 is TGTGCCAGCAGCTTAGACGGGGGGAACACTGAAGCTTTCTTT.

The rearrangement uses TRBV27 and TRBJ1-4, with TRBD1 as a possible D gene (5 bases). The germline V gene encodes CDR1 MNHEY and CDR2 SMNVEV (reference sequence). This CDR3 comprises 13 residues. V lost 3 bases and J 4 bases, leaving 6 bases between the germline ends. CDR3 in DNA: TGTGCCAGCAGTTTGACAGTTAATGAAAAACTGTTTTTT. It encodes CASSLTVNEKLFF. The full variable domain, completed using reference TRBV27 and TRBJ1-4, is EAQVTQNPRYLITVTGKKLTVTCSQNMNHEYMSWYRQDPGLGLRQIYYSMNVEVTDKGDVPEGYKVSRKEKRNFPLILESPSPNQTSLYFCASSLTVNEKLFFGSGTQLSVL.

In DNA form, the CDR3 reads TGTGCCAGCAGCCCTTTAGGGGCTCCGAACACAGATACGCAGTATTTT. This translates into CASSPLGAPNTDTQYF. The chain has TRBV7-9 and TRBJ2-3; D is perhaps TRBD1 (5 bases). CDR1 and CDR2 from the germline V gene are SEHNR and FQNEAQ (reference sequence). Trimming left V 5 bases short and J 2 bases short, with 17 bases between. This CDR3 is 16 amino acids long.

The V and J genes are TRBV13 and TRBJ1-4; the D is unclear. Per germline, CDR1 PRHDT and CDR2 FYEKMQ (reference sequence). The CDR3 loop spans 15 amino acids. V was trimmed by 5 bases and J by 7 bases, leaving 17 bases between them. For the CDR3, the DNA is TGTGCCAGCAGCCTAAAGGGAGGCAGAGGTGAAAAACTGTTTTTT. It encodes CASSLKGGRGEKLFF.

With respect to this clone: The junction shows a germline mismatch at one end, possibly a read error. The chain combines TRBV2 with TRBJ1-5, with D possibly matching TRBD1 (5 bases). CDR3 length equals 16 residues. CDR1 is SNHLY and CDR2 is FYNNEI in the germline V gene. In DNA, the CDR3 is TGTGCCAGCAGGGAAGGGGCTTTGGGTAGCAATCAGCCCCAGCATTTT. Translation: CASREGALGSNQPQHF.